Shown below are 3 T cell receptor beta chains from a single sample sequenced in a study of T cell changes during pregnancy in multiple sclerosis. Profiled with immunoSEQ multiplex PCR; TCRdb holds only in-frame clones, not every one. The profile shows just over 30,000 clones, 87% of them singletons. Here the sequenced sample was CD8+ T cells from peripheral blood mononuclear cells, taken in the first trimester of pregnancy. The receptors were sampled from a female donor with multiple sclerosis, enrolled in a pregnancy study.

V usage is TRBV28 and J usage is TRBJ2-7; D unclear. This CDR3 region has 14 residues. Germline CDR1 MDHEN, CDR2 SYDVKM. The V gene lost 5 bases and the J gene lost 3 bases, with 14 bases spanning the gap. The CDR3 sequence is CASSGDGAVYEQYF. The CDR3 bases are TGTGCCAGCAGTGGTGACGGAGCCGTCTACGAGCAGTACTTC.

This clone has just a few counts. V is TRBV30 and J is TRBJ1-1; 9 bases match TRBD1. CDR1 and CDR2 (germline): GTSNPN, SVGIG (reference sequence). With 5 bases clipped from V and 5 bases from J, the junction kept 6 bases outside the gene matches. This CDR3 has 13 amino acids. Here the CDR3 reads CAWGYDRGTEAFF. The CDR3 DNA follows: TGTGCCTGGGGCTACGACAGGGGGACTGAAGCTTTCTTT.

The genes are TRBV25-1 and TRBJ2-5; maybe TRBD1 (6 bases). The CDR3 extends over 13 amino acids. Per the germline V gene, CDR1 is MGHDK and CDR2 is SYGVNS. Trimming pared 6 bases from V and 1 base from J, leaving 9 bases between. The CDR3 nucleotides are TGTGCCAGCAGGAGAGGGGGCCAAGAGACCCAGTACTTC. Protein sequence: CASRRGGQETQYF.